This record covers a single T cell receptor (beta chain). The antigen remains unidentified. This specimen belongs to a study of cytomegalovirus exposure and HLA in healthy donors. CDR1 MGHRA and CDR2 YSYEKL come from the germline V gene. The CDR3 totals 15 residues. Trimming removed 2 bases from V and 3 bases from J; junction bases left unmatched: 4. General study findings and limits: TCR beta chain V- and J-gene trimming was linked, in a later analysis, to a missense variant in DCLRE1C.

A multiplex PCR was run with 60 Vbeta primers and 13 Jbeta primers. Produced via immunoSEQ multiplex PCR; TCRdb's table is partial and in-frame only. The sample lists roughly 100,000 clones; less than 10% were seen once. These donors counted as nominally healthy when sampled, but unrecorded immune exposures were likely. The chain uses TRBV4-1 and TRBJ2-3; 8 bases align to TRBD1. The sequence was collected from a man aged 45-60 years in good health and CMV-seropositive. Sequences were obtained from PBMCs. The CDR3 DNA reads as TGCGCCAGCAGCCAACCTCGACAGGGGACAGATACGCAGTATTTT. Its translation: CASSQPRQGTDTQYF.